This TCR beta chain was documented in a study of blood T cell repertoires in COVID-19. Study information: The United States, Italy and Spain supplied acute and convalescent COVID-19 samples.

Trimming stripped 5 bases from V and 7 bases from J, with 21 bases between. The CDR3 loop spans 16 amino acids. The germline gives CDR1 SGHTA, CDR2 FQGTGA. Source study methods: Amplification with reference gene primers provided the estimates of nucleated cell counts. Sequenced by immunoSEQ multiplex PCR; TCRdb stores in-frame clones only, minus some. The V and J calls and clone size come from that table; D and trimming were worked out from the DNA. The repertoire holds 150,000 to 200,000 clones, with about 83% as singletons. The receptor was isolated from a woman in her seventies with COVID-19, enrolled during active disease. The rearrangement uses TRBV7-3 and TRBJ2-1; a weak D match, TRBD1 (6 bases). Material for sequencing was peripheral blood. Written as DNA, the CDR3 is TGTGCCAGCAGCCTGGGGGCTACCTTAAATAGGAATGAGCAGTTCTTC. This codes for CASSLGATLNRNEQFF.